One and the same sample provided the 18 T cell receptor beta chains below, sequenced in a study of cytomegalovirus exposure and HLA in healthy donors. Researchers ran the PCR with 60 Vbeta and 13 Jbeta primers. Clones were sequenced by immunoSEQ multiplex PCR, and TCRdb holds only the in-frame ones, with some missing. The sample has under 140,000 clones, 60% to 85% seen once; the top ten hold around 3.2%. Sequenced material: PBMCs. The source of these receptors is a woman aged 55 to 70 in good health and CMV-seropositive.

The chain couples TRBV18 to TRBJ2-3; 7 nucleotides align to TRBD2. J lost 5 bases, V lost 0 bases, and 8 bases had no gene match. CDR3 length: 16 residues. Germline assignment: CDR1 KGHSH and CDR2 LQKENI. CDR3 in amino acids: CASSPPSLADIDTQYF. The CDR3 DNA sequence: TGTGCCAGCTCACCACCGTCCCTAGCGGACATAGATACGCAGTATTTT.

This clone showed up just a few times. The chain uses TRBV6-5 and TRBJ1-1; D may be TRBD1 (6 bases). The CDR3 consists of 13 residues. Germline V CDR1 and CDR2: MNHEY, SVGAGI. The germline V and J ends were trimmed by 7 bases and 3 bases, with 12 bases remaining between them. CDR3 amino acids: CASKKNRDTEAFF. In nucleotides, the CDR3 is TGTGCCAGCAAAAAAAACAGGGACACTGAAGCTTTCTTT.

This rearrangement joins TRBV29-1 to TRBJ1-4; the D gene is possibly TRBD1 (5 bases). The V and J ends lost 4 bases and 2 bases respectively, with 14 bases between them. There are 15 residues in the CDR3. The germline gives CDR1 SQVTM, CDR2 ANQGSEA. CDR3 bases: TGCAGCGTTGCGCTCCGTGACAGCACTAATGAAAAACTGTTTTTT. It specifies CSVALRDSTNEKLFF.

The rearrangement joins TRBV5-1 to TRBJ1-1; 12 positions match TRBD1. The CDR3 length is 15 residues. Trimming at V came to 6 bases and at J to 0 bases, leaving 3 bases not matched to a gene. Germline V gene sequence: CDR1 SGHRS, CDR2 YFSETQ. The CDR3 reads CASKGQGAMNTEAFF. CDR3 DNA: TGCGCCAGCAAGGGACAGGGGGCCATGAACACTGAAGCTTTCTTT.

The rearrangement uses TRBV5-1 and TRBJ2-1; the D gene is possibly TRBD2 (5 bases). From germline, CDR1 is SGHRS and CDR2 YFSETQ. CDR3 size: 12 residues. V lost 4 bases, J lost 10 bases, and 12 bases lay in between. The CDR3 DNA follows: TGCGCCAGCAGCCCCCGGGGATGGGAGCAGTTCTTC. As protein: CASSPRGWEQFF.

The V gene is TRBV7-2, the J gene TRBJ2-7; 8 positions agree with TRBD2. V shed 4 bases and J 3 bases; nucleotides not matched to a gene: 8. The CDR3 is made up of 15 amino acids. Germline V gene data show CDR1 as SGHTA and CDR2 as FQGNSA. Here the CDR3 reads CASSSIFRGGYEQYF. For the CDR3, the DNA is TGTGCCAGCAGCTCAATTTTTCGGGGGGGCTACGAGCAGTACTTC.

This chain links TRBV19 with TRBJ2-7; 8 bases are a match to TRBD2. Germline loops: CDR1 LNHDA, CDR2 SQIVND (reference sequence). The CDR3 runs to 15 residues. V lost 4 bases to trimming and J lost 2 bases; unmatched junction nucleotides: 7. DNA of the CDR3: TGTGCCAGTAGTACCTCGGGACTAGTAGCCTACGAGCAGTACTTC. Amino acids: CASSTSGLVAYEQYF. Complete variable domain (other parts from reference TRBV19 and TRBJ2-7): DGGITQSPKYLFRKEGQNVTLSCEQNLNHDAMYWYRQDPGQGLRLIYYSQIVNDFQKGDIAEGYSVSREKKESFPLTVTSAQKNPTAFYLCASSTSGLVAYEQYFGPGTRLTVT.

This chain joins TRBV7-2 and TRBJ1-5, with TRBD1 identical over 8 bases. The ends lost 5 bases at V and 5 bases at J; junction bases unmatched: 8. The CDR3 loop spans 15 amino acids. Per the germline V gene, CDR1 is SGHTA and CDR2 is FQGNSA. The CDR3 sequence: CASSPRTGNDQPQHF. The CDR3 DNA sequence: TGTGCCAGCAGCCCCCGGACAGGGAACGATCAGCCCCAGCATTTT.

The CDR3 DNA reads TGTGCCAGCAGCAATGGGCAGTTACTTTCCTACGAGCAGTACTTC. This encodes CASSNGQLLSYEQYF. V is TRBV21-1 and J is TRBJ2-7; the table calls TRBD1, which could not be checked here. TRBV21-1 is an annotated pseudogene. This CDR3 is 15 amino acids long.

The chain recombines TRBV5-1 with TRBJ2-7, with TRBD2 matching 7 bases. V was clipped by 1 base and J by 3 bases; unmatched bases: 7. This CDR3 contains 15 residues. The V gene's germline CDR1 is SGHRS and CDR2 YFSETQ. The CDR3 sequence is CASSLQAGSFYEQYF. The CDR3 region has the DNA TGCGCCAGCAGCTTGCAAGCGGGATCCTTCTACGAGCAGTACTTC.

This clone was picked up one time. This sequence joins TRBV27 and TRBJ1-5; D is perhaps TRBD1 (5 bases). Trimming took 6 bases from V and 7 from J, leaving 16 bases between them. Germline lookup yields CDR1 MNHEY and CDR2 SMNVEV (reference sequence). The CDR3 covers 14 residues. CDR3 coding DNA: TGTGCCAGCAGCCTTACGCAGGGCTACCAGCCCCAGCATTTT. Encoded protein: CASSLTQGYQPQHF.

The CDR3 is CASSPRDISHTGELFF. In nucleotides, the CDR3 is TGTGCCAGCAGCCCCCGGGACATAAGTCACACCGGGGAGCTGTTTTTT. The V gene is TRBV7-9, the J gene TRBJ2-2, with a possible D match to TRBD1 (6 bases). CDR3 length: 16 amino acids. V was cut by 5 bases and J by 3 bases, with 16 bases left in between. Germline CDR1 and CDR2: SEHNR and FQNEAQ (reference sequence).

This chain uses TRBV5-4 with TRBJ1-6; TRBD1 matches at 9 bases. Looked up from germline, CDR1 is SGHNT and CDR2 is YYREEE (reference sequence). The CDR3 totals 15 residues. Trimming at V came to 4 bases and at J to 5 bases, leaving 4 bases not matched to a gene. CDR3 coding DNA: TGTGCCAGCAGCATCGGGACAGGGCATAATTCACCCCTCCACTTT. It is translated as CASSIGTGHNSPLHF.

The rearrangement joins TRBV19 to TRBJ1-5; no clear D gene. The germline V gene has CDR1 LNHDA and CDR2 SQIVND (reference sequence). CDR3 length: 16 residues. V dropped 5 bases and J dropped 0 bases, with 14 bases sitting between them. CDR3 nucleotide sequence: TGTGCCAGTAGTCTCCGGTGGGCCGCTAGCAATCAGCCCCAGCATTTT. Translated: CASSLRWAASNQPQHF.

This rearrangement joins TRBV10-1 to TRBJ2-7, with 8 bases fitting TRBD1. The V segment lost 4 bases and the J segment 7 bases; nucleotides outside the gene matches: 9. This CDR3 region has 14 residues. Germline-derived CDR1 and CDR2 are WNHNN and SYGVQD (reference sequence). The CDR3 nucleotides read TGCGCCAGCAGTGCCGGGACAGGATTTGTAGAGCAGTACTTC. Encoded protein: CASSAGTGFVEQYF.

This clone was seen only once. J is TRBJ1-2 and V is TRBV4-2; no firm D call. The CDR3 is 14 amino acids. V was cut by 1 base and J by 0 bases, with 6 bases left in between. Germline CDR1 is LGHNA and CDR2 is YNFKEQ. The CDR3 reads CASSQGRANYGYTF. In DNA form, the CDR3 reads TGTGCCAGCAGCCAAGGTCGAGCTAACTATGGCTACACCTTC.

This clone was seen a handful of times. The chain is built from TRBV6-6 and TRBJ1-3; 7 nucleotides line up with TRBD1. The CDR3 extends over 15 amino acids. Germline assignment: CDR1 MNHNY and CDR2 SVGAGI (reference sequence). V was clipped by 5 bases and J by 0 bases; unmatched bases: 4. The CDR3 coding sequence is TGTGCCAGCAGTCGACAGGGAGACTCTGGAAACACCATATATTTT. Amino acids: CASSRQGDSGNTIYF.

This clone was seen just once. This sequence joins TRBV7-6 and TRBJ2-2; TRBD2 agrees at 9 bases. The CDR3 sequence is 16 residues long. V lost 4 bases and J lost 1; bases outside the gene matches: 4. Germline CDR1 reads SGHVS; CDR2 reads FNYEAQ. For the CDR3, the DNA is TGTGCCAGCAGCTCCGGGACTAGCAGGAACACCGGGGAGCTGTTTTTT. This gives the protein CASSSGTSRNTGELFF.